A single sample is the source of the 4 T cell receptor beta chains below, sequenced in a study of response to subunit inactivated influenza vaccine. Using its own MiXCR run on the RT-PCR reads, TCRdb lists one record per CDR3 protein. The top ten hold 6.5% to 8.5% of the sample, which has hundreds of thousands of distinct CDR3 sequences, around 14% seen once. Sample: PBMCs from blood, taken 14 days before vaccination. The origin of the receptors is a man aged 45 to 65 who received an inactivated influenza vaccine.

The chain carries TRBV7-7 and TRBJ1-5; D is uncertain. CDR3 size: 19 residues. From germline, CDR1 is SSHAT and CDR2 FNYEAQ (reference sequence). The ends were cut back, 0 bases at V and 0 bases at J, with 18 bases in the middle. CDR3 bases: TGTGCCAGCAGCTTAGCGCCGGCCCCGGCTTACTATAGCAATCAGCCCCAGCATTTT. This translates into CASSLAPAPAYYSNQPQHF.

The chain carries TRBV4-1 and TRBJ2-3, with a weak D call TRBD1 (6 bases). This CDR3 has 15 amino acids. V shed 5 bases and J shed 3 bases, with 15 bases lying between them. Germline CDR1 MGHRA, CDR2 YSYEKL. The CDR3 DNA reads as TGCGCCAGCAGCGGCCAACAGGGTGTGACAGATACGCAGTATTTT. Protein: CASSGQQGVTDTQYF.

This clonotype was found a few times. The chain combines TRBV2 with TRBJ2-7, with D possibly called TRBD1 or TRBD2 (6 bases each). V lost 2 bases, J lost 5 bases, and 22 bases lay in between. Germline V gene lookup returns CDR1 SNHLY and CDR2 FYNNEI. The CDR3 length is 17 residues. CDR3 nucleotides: TGTGCCAGCAGTGAAAGGGGGGTAGGGCAGGGGTCGCACGAGCAGTACTTC. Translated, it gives CASSERGVGQGSHEQYF.

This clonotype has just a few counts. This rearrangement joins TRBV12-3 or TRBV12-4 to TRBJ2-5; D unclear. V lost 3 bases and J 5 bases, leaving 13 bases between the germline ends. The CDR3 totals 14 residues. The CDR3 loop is CASSLATNSETQYF. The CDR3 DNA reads TGTGCCAGCAGTTTGGCCACTAACTCCGAGACCCAGTACTTC.